The 5 T cell receptor beta chains below all came from one sample that was sequenced in a study of T cell responses to AZD1222 COVID-19 vaccine. Sequencing used immunoSEQ multiplex PCR; TCRdb keeps in-frame clones, though not all of them. The table lists some 150,000 clones, 86% of them singletons. The sample here was peripheral blood, taken 28 days after the second AZD1222 dose. Receptors originate from an adult who received the AZD1222 COVID-19 vaccine.

The chain couples TRBV7-8 to TRBJ2-7, with D maybe TRBD1 (6 bases). The germline V and J ends were trimmed by 5 bases and 5 bases, with 19 bases remaining between them. Germline-derived CDR1 and CDR2 are SGHVS and FQNEAQ. This CDR3 has 15 amino acids. CDR3: CASSPWDMGVHEQYF. DNA of the CDR3: TGTGCCAGCAGCCCTTGGGACATGGGAGTCCACGAGCAGTACTTC.

The chain carries TRBV25-1 and TRBJ2-3; no firm D call. Germline values: CDR1 MGHDK, CDR2 SYGVNS. With 0 bases removed from V and 3 bases from J, the gap between germline ends came to 4 bases. This CDR3 contains 13 residues. CDR3 bases: TGTGCCAGCAGTGAATATATGACAGATACGCAGTATTTT. Translation: CASSEYMTDTQYF.

This chain uses TRBV24-1 with TRBJ2-3; 13 bases agree with TRBD2. CDR3 length equals 16 residues. Per the germline V gene, CDR1 is KGHDR and CDR2 is SFDVKD. V trimming: 4 bases; J trimming: 5 bases; junction bases outside the gene matches: 5. In DNA form, the CDR3 reads TGTGCCACCAGTGACCCAAGACTAGCGGGAGGAGATACGCAGTATTTT. Its translation is CATSDPRLAGGDTQYF.

This chain connects TRBV6-5 to TRBJ1-1; TRBD1 matches at 8 bases. The germline gives CDR1 MNHEY, CDR2 SVGAGI. CDR3 length: 15 residues. V was clipped by 6 bases and J by 0 bases; unmatched bases: 6. The CDR3 bases are TGTGCCAGCAGCCGGGACAGGCTCATGAACACTGAAGCTTTCTTT. Its protein is CASSRDRLMNTEAFF.

The chain combines TRBV28 with TRBJ1-5; D might be TRBD1 (5 bases). Germline CDR1 MDHEN, CDR2 SYDVKM. The CDR3 extends over 14 amino acids. With 3 bases removed from V and 3 bases from J, the gap between germline ends came to 9 bases. CDR3 protein: CASSLGDSNQPQHF. The CDR3 region has the DNA TGTGCCAGCAGTTTGGGGGATTCCAATCAGCCCCAGCATTTT. The full variable domain, completed using reference TRBV28 and TRBJ1-5, is DVKVTQSSRYLVKRTGEKVFLECVQDMDHENMFWYRQDPGLGLRLIYFSYDVKMKEKGDIPEGYSVSREKKERFSLILESASTNQTSMYLCASSLGDSNQPQHFGDGTRLSIL.